Described below is a single T cell receptor (beta chain) sequence and its context. Its matching antigen is unknown. This sample was included in a study of shared clonotypes between healthy human individuals. Germline V CDR1 and CDR2: MDHEN, SYDVKM. V was cut by 3 bases and J by 5 bases, with 13 bases left in between. The CDR3 is made up of 14 amino acids. Among the donors, all were Caucasian adults who lived in Nashville, Tennessee. Study results and caveats: Some clonotypes were shared by all four sorted-subset donors, while others were not shared. The non-shared ones had lower generation probabilities than the shared ones. Naive subsets usually exceeded memory subsets in estimated richness. Around 5.3% of naive CD4 clonotypes were shared across a few donors.

Measured with immunoSEQ multiplex PCR; TCRdb has only the in-frame clones, and not every one. The sample lists about 330,000 clones, around 87% occurring once. This TCR was recovered from a man aged 18 to 30 in good health. The chain links TRBV28 to TRBJ1-1, with D possibly being TRBD1 (5 bases). Source material: memory CD8+ T cells sorted from blood. Subset specified: CD45RO+ cells pooled with CCR7-negative TemRA cells. CDR3 nucleotides: TGTGCCAGCAGTTTCTACGGGGCGAGTACTGAAGCTTTCTTT. Protein product: CASSFYGASTEAFF.